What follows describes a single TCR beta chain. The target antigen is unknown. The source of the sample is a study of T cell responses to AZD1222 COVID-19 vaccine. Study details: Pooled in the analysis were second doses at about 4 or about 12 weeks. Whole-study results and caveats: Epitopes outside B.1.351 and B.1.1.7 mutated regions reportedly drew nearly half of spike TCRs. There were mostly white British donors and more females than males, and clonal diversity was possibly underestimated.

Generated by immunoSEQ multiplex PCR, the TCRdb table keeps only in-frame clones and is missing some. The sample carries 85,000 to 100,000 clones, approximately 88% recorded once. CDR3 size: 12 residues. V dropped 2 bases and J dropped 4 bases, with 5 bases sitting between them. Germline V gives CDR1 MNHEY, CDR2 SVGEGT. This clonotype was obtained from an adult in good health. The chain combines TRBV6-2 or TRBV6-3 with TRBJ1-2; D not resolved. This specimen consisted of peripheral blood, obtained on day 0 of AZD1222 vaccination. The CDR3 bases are TGTGCCAGCAGTTACATTGGCTATGGCTACACCTTC. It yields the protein CASSYIGYGYTF.